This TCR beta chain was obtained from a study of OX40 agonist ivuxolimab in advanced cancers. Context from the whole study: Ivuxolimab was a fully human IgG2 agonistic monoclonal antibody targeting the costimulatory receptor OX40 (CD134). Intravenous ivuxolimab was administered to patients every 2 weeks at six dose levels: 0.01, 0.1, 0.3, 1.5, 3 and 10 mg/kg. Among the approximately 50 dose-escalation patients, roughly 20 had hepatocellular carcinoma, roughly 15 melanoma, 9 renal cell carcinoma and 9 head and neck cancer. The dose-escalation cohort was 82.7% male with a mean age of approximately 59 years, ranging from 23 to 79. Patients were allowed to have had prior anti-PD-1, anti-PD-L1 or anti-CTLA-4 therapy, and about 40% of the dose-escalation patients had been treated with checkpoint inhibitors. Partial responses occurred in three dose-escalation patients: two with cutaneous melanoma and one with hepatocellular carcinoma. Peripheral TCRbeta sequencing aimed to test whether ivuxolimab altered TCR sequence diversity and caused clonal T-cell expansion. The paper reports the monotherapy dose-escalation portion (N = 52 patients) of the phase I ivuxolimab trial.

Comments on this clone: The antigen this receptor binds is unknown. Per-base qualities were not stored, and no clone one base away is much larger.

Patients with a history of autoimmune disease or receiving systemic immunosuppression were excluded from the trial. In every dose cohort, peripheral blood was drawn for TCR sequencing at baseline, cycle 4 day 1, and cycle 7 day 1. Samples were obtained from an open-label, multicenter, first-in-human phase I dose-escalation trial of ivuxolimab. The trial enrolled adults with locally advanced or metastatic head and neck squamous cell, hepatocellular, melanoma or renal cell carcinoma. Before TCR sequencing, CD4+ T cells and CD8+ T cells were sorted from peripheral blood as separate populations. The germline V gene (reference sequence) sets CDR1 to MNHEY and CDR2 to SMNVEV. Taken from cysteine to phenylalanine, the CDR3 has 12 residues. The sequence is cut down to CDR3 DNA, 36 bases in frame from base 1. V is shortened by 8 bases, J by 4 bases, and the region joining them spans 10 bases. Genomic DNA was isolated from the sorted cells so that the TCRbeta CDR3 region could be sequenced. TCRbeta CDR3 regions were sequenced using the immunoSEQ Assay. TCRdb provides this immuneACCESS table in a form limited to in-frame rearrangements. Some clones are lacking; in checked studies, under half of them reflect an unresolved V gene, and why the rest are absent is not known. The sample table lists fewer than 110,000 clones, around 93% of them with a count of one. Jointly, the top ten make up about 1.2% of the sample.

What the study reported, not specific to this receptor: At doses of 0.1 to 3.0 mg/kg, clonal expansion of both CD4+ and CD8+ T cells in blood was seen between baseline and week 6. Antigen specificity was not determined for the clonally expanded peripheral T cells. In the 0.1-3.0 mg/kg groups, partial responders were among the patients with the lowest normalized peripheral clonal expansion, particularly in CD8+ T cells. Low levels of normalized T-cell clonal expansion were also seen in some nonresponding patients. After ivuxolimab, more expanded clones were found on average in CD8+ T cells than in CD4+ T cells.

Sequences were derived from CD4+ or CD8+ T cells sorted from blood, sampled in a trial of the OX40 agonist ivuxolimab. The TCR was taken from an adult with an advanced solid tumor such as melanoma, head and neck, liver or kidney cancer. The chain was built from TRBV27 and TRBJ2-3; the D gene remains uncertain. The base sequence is TGTGCCAGCGGATACATCCCAGATACGCAGTATTTT. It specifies CASGYIPDTQYF.